This T cell receptor beta chain was found in a study of T cells in Graves' hyperthyroidism and ophthalmopathy. Study details: Peripheral blood sampling occurred at initial diagnosis, before any treatment. The study, taken as a whole, reports: The blood repertoire included most of the expanded thyroid clonotypes above 0.001.

From germline, CDR1 is DFQATT and CDR2 SNEGSKA (reference sequence). Trimming took off 4 bases at V and 5 bases at J, with 20 bases between the two ends. The CDR3 has 15 residues. It was RNA transcripts that yielded the amplified TCR beta CDR3 regions. First-round RT-PCR of the TCR CDR3 relied on the HTBI primer set. One entry per CDR3 protein results from TCRdb running MiXCR on the multiplex PCR reads. The sample contains 700,000 to 850,000 distinct CDR3 sequences, around a third of which appear only once. In this sample, this clonotype turned up a few times. Its antigen is currently unknown. Each diagnosis was grounded in clinical symptoms, serum thyroxine and TRAb, thyroid ultrasound, and orbital computed tomography. PBMCs came from 9 to 10 ml fresh peripheral blood.

The chain recombines TRBV20-1 with TRBJ1-1; D unresolved. The receptor was isolated from a woman between 40 and 50 years old with Graves' hyperthyroidism. Sequencing input: blood. The CDR3 protein is CSAIRLGMPKTEAFF. The CDR3 region has the DNA TGCAGTGCTATTAGACTGGGGATGCCAAAAACTGAAGCTTTCTTT.